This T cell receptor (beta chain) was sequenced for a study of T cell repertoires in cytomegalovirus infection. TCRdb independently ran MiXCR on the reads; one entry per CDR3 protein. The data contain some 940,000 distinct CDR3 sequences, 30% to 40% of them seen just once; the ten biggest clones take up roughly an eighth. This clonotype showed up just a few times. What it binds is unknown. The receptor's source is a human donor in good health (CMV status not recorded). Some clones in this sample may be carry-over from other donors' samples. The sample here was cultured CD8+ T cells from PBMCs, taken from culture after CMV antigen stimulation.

The CDR3 DNA follows: TGTGCCAGCAGTGAATTCTTGGGCCCAGATACGCAGTATTTT. The encoded protein is CASSEFLGPDTQYF. V is TRBV25-1 and J is TRBJ2-3; D uncertain. Germline CDR1 reads MGHDK; CDR2 reads SYGVNS. The CDR3 runs 14 residues. Trimming pared 1 base from V and 4 bases from J, leaving 9 bases between.